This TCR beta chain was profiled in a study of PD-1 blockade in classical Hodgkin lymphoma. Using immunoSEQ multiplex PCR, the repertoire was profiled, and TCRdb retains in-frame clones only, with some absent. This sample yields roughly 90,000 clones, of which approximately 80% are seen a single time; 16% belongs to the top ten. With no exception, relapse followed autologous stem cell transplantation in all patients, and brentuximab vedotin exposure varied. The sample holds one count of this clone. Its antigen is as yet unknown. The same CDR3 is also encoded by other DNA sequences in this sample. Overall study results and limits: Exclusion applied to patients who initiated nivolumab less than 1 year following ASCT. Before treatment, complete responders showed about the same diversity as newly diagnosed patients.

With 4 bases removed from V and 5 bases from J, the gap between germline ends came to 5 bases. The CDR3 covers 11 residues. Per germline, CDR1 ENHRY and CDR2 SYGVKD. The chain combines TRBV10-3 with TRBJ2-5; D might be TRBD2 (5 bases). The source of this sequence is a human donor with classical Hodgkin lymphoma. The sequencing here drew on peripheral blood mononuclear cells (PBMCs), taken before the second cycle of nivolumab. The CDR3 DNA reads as TGTGCCATCAGTGCGGGGGAGACCCAGTACTTC. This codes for CAISAGETQYF.